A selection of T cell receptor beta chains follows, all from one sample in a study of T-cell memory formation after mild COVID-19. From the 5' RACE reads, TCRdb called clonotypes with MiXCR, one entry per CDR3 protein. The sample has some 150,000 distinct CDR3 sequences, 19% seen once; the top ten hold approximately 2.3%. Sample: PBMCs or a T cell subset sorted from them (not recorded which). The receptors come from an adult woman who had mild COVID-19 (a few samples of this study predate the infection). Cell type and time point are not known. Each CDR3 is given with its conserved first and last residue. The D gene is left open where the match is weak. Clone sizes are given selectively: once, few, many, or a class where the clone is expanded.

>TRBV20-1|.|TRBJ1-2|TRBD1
CSAPLPGGYGYTF
TGCAGTGCTCCGCTGCCAGGGGGCTATGGCTACACCTTC
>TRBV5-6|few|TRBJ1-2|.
CASSLDSITYGYTF
TGTGCCAGCAGTTTGGACAGCATTACTTATGGCTACACCTTC
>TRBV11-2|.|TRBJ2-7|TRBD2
CASSLSTWRGASYEQYF
TGTGCCAGCAGCTTAAGTACGTGGCGGGGGGCTTCCTACGAGCAGTACTTC
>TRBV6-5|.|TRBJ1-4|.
CASSYREGKLFF
TGTGCCAGCAGTTACAGGGAGGGAAAACTGTTTTTT
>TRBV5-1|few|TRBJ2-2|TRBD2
CASRIGLAGVNTGELFF
TGCGCCAGCAGGATCGGACTAGCGGGGGTAAACACCGGGGAGCTGTTTTTT
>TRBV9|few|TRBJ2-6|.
CASSPHDSSITSGANVLTF
TGTGCCAGCTCACCCCATGACAGCTCTATTACCTCTGGGGCCAACGTCCTGACTTTC
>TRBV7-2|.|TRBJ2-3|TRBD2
CASSLETFLAAGVDTQYF
TGTGCCAGCAGCTTAGAGACCTTTCTAGCGGCAGGCGTGGATACGCAGTATTTT
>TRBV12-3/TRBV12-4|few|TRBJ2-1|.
CASSIPNGGRWQFF
TGTGCCAGCAGTATCCCTAACGGGGGGCGGTGGCAGTTCTTC
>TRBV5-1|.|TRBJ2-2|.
CANSLVGGTTGELFF
TGCGCCAACAGCTTGGTTGGAGGGACCACCGGGGAGCTGTTTTTT
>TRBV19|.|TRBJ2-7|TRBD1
CASSKTGTAFYEQYF
TGTGCCAGTAGTAAAACCGGGACAGCATTTTACGAGCAGTACTTC
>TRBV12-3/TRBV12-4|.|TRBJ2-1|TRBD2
CASSLSRVGLAATSYNEQFF
TGTGCCAGCAGTTTGAGCCGGGTGGGACTAGCGGCTACCTCCTACAATGAGCAGTTCTTC
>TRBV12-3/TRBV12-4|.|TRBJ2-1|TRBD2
CASSLRGRTGNEQFF
TGTGCCAGCAGTTTACGCGGGAGGACCGGCAATGAGCAGTTCTTC
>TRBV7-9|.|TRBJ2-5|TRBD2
CASSAGTGGTSGRTETQYF
TGTGCCAGCAGCGCAGGGACAGGGGGGACTAGCGGGAGAACAGAGACCCAGTACTTC
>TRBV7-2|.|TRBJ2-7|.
CASSLASSVGEQYF
TGTGCCAGCAGCTTAGCCTCCTCAGTAGGCGAGCAGTACTTC
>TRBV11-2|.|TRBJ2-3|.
CASSLERAGTDTQYF
TGTGCCAGCAGCTTAGAAAGGGCGGGCACAGATACGCAGTATTTT
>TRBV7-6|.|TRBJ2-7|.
CASSRQEALGLYF
TGTGCCAGCAGCCGACAGGAGGCCCTGGGCCTGTACTTC
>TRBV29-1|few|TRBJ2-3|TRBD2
CSVVPAGGYTQYF
TGCAGCGTTGTTCCAGCGGGGGGGTATACGCAGTATTTT
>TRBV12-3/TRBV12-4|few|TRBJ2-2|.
CASSKRDGTGELFF
TGTGCCAGCAGCAAGAGGGATGGCACCGGGGAGCTGTTTTTT
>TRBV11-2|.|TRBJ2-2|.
CASSFPPEENTGELFF
TGTGCCAGCAGCTTCCCCCCCGAGGAGAACACCGGGGAGCTGTTTTTT
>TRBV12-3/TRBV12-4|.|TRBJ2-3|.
CASSWSGPEDTQYF
TGTGCCAGCAGTTGGTCCGGGCCGGAAGATACGCAGTATTTT
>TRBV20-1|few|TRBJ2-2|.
CSAGRLLVTGELFF
TGCAGTGCTGGGCGACTTTTGGTCACCGGGGAGCTGTTTTTT
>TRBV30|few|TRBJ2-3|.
CAWGIQRYTDTQYF
TGTGCCTGGGGGATACAGCGATACACAGATACGCAGTATTTT
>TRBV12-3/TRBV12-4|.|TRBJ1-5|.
CASSLVLWDQPQHF
TGTGCCAGCAGTTTGGTGTTGTGGGATCAGCCCCAGCATTTT
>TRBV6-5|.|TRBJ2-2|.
CASSEVGAGTGELFF
TGTGCCAGCAGTGAGGTGGGGGCCGGCACCGGGGAGCTGTTTTTT
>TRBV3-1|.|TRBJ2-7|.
CASSPSFSHPVSYEQYF
TGTGCCAGCAGCCCATCTTTCTCCCACCCGGTCTCCTACGAGCAGTACTTC
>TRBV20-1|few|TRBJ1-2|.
CSARDTSWGVHGYTF
TGCAGTGCTAGAGACACGTCATGGGGGGTCCATGGCTACACCTTC
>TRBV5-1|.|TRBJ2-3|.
CASSSSTVRTDTQYF
TGCGCCAGCAGCTCCTCGACAGTCCGCACAGATACGCAGTATTTT
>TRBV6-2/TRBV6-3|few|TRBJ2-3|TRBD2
CASSSIAGFTDTQYF
TGTGCCAGCAGCTCCATAGCGGGGTTCACAGATACGCAGTATTTT
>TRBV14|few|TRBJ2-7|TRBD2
CASSHGGVPYEQYF
TGTGCCAGCAGCCACGGGGGGGTACCCTACGAGCAGTACTTC
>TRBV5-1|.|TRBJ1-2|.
CASSLDWNYGYTF
TGCGCCAGCAGCTTGGATTGGAACTATGGCTACACCTTC
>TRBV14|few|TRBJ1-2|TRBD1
CASSQRQGGGYTF
TGTGCCAGCAGCCAGAGACAGGGTGGCGGCTACACCTTC
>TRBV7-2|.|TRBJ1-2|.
CASSLTSGRVPF
TGTGCCAGCAGCCTTACCTCAGGGCGGGTTCCCTTC
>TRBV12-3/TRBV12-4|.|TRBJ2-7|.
CASSGINSSYEQYF
TGTGCCAGCAGTGGAATAAACTCATCCTACGAGCAGTACTTC
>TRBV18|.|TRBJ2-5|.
CASSQKETQYF
TGTGCCAGCTCGCAAAAGGAGACCCAGTACTTC
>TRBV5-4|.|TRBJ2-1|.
CASSPDPGDYNEQFF
TGTGCCAGCAGCCCGGACCCGGGGGACTACAATGAGCAGTTCTTC
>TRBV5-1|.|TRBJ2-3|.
CASSLGLTRLSTDTQYF
TGCGCCAGCAGCTTAGGTCTCACCAGACTTAGCACAGATACGCAGTATTTT
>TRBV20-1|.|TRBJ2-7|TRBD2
CSAARASGSSYEQYF
TGCAGTGCCGCTCGGGCTAGCGGGAGTAGCTACGAGCAGTACTTC
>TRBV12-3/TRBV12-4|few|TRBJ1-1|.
CASSPTGLMNTEAFF
TGTGCCAGCAGTCCAACAGGGCTGATGAACACTGAAGCTTTCTTT
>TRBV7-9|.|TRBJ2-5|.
CASSSARVTQYF
TGTGCCAGCAGCTCAGCCAGGGTTACCCAGTACTTC
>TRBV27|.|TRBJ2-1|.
CASSLFNGEQFF
TGTGCCAGCAGTTTATTCAACGGTGAGCAGTTCTTC
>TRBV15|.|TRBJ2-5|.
CATSRKPGRETQYF
TGTGCCACCAGCAGAAAACCCGGGCGGGAGACCCAGTACTTC
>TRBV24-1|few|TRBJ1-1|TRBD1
CAAGQASTEAFF
TGTGCCGCGGGACAGGCGTCCACTGAAGCTTTCTTT
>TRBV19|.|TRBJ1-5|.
CAIRRDSNQPQHF
TGTGCCATCAGGAGAGATAGCAATCAGCCCCAGCATTTT
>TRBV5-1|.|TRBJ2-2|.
CASSLESYTGELFF
TGCGCCAGCAGCTTGGAAAGTTACACCGGGGAGCTGTTTTTT
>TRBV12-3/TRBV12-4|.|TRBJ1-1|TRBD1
CASSLTDRLNTEAFF
TGTGCCAGCAGTTTAACGGACAGGTTGAACACTGAAGCTTTCTTT
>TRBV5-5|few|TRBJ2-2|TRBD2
CASSPLPSGVGPGELFF
TGTGCCAGCAGCCCCCTTCCTAGCGGGGTGGGGCCCGGGGAGCTGTTTTTT
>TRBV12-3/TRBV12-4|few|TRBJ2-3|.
CASRRGATGGPDTQYF
TGTGCCAGCAGACGCGGGGCTACCGGGGGCCCAGATACGCAGTATTTT
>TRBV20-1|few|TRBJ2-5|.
CSASRRIEQTQYF
TGCAGTGCTAGCAGACGGATAGAGCAGACCCAGTACTTC
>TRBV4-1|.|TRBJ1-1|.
CASSQVGPRGAEAFF
TGCGCCAGCAGCCAAGTGGGCCCGAGGGGGGCTGAAGCTTTCTTT
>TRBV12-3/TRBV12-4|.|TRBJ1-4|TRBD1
CASSLQQGGKLFF
TGTGCCAGCAGTTTACAGCAGGGGGGAAAACTGTTTTTT
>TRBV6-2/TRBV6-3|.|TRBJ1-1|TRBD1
CASIIRTGGNTEAFF
TGTGCCAGCATTATAAGGACAGGGGGTAACACTGAAGCTTTCTTT
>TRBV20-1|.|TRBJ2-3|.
CSARDPRRADTQYF
TGCAGTGCTAGAGACCCCCGACGAGCAGATACGCAGTATTTT
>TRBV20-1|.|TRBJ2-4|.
CSAPSGGRKNIQYF
TGCAGTGCGCCGTCAGGCGGGCGTAAAAACATTCAGTACTTC
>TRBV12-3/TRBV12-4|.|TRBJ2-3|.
CASSLSQADTQYF
TGTGCCAGCAGTTTAAGCCAAGCAGATACGCAGTATTTT
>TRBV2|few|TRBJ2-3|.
CASSEEHTDTQYF
TGTGCCAGCAGTGAGGAACACACAGATACGCAGTATTTT
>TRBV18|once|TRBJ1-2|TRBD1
CASSPEGQGASYGYTF
TGTGCCAGCTCACCAGAGGGACAGGGGGCGAGCTATGGCTACACCTTC
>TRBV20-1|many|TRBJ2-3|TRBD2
CSARVASGRTDTQYF
TGCAGTGCTAGAGTGGCTAGCGGGAGAACAGATACGCAGTATTTT
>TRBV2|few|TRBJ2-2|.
CASRGLTGTGELFF
TGTGCCAGCAGGGGACTCACGGGAACCGGGGAGCTGTTTTTT
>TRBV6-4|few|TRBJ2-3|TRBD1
CASSVSPDRGGTDTQYF
TGTGCCAGCAGTGTGTCACCGGACAGGGGAGGCACAGATACGCAGTATTTT